The 7 T cell receptor beta chains below were found in one sample sequenced in a study of memory CD4+ T cells and cytomegalovirus serostatus (dated by TCRdb to 2018 to 2020). Library preparation was by the immunoSEQ multiplex PCR assay. TCRdb obtained this table from immuneACCESS and retained in-frame rearrangements with V and J assigned. These tables miss some clones; where compared with another copy, unresolved V genes account for less than half of the shortfall, and the remainder is unexplained. The sample table contains over 65,000 clones; only one count was recorded for more than 75% of them. The ten largest clones take up roughly 4.7% of the sample. Single viable CD3+CD4+CD8-CD45RO+ cells were sorted as memory CD4+ T cells on a FACSAria II. The sequenced sample was memory CD4+ T cells from blood. The receptors stem from an adult in good health and CMV-seropositive.

The chain is built from TRBV7-8 and TRBJ2-1, with 9 bases aligning to TRBD2. CDR1 is SGHVS and CDR2 is FQNEAQ in the germline V gene. This CDR3 region has 14 residues. The V and J ends lost 4 bases and 9 bases, in that order; junction bases with no gene match: 7. The CDR3 region is CASSSAGGPGEQFF. CDR3 DNA: TGTGCCAGCAGCTCCGCGGGGGGGCCGGGTGAGCAGTTCTTC.

This chain uses TRBV14 with TRBJ2-7; either TRBD1 or TRBD2 may supply D (5 bases each). The CDR3 runs 16 residues. The V gene's germline CDR1 is SGHDN and CDR2 FVKESK. V was clipped by 6 bases and J by 4 bases, with 22 bases between them. The CDR3 region has the DNA TGTGCCAGCAGTCCTCAGGGAGAGGGCGCAAAGTACGAGCAGTACTTC. Translating gives CASSPQGEGAKYEQYF.

CDR3 nucleotides: TGCAGCGTTGGGCAGATGGAGGGGGAGACCCAGTACTTC. Its translation: CSVGQMEGETQYF. The rearrangement joins TRBV29-1 to TRBJ2-5, with a possible D match to TRBD2 (6 bases). CDR1 is SQVTM, CDR2 ANQGSEA, per germline. Trimming left V 4 bases short and J 5 bases short, with 14 bases between. The CDR3 loop spans 13 amino acids.

The rearrangement links TRBV5-1 to TRBJ1-2, with D maybe TRBD1 (6 bases). CDR1 is SGHRS, CDR2 YFSETQ, per germline. This CDR3 comprises 15 residues. The V end lost 0 bases, the J end lost 5 bases, and 14 bases lay between the germline ends. The CDR3 sequence: CASSLDLGAQYGYTF. CDR3 bases: TGCGCCAGCAGCTTGGATCTGGGGGCACAGTATGGCTACACCTTC.

The chain joins TRBV19 to TRBJ2-5; possibly TRBD1 for D (5 bases). Trimming pared 4 bases from V and 2 bases from J, leaving 14 bases between. Germline V lookup: CDR1 LNHDA, CDR2 SQIVND (reference sequence). The CDR3 is made up of 15 amino acids. CDR3 sequence: CASSKQGSGQETQYF. In DNA form, the CDR3 reads TGTGCCAGTAGTAAGCAGGGATCGGGTCAAGAGACCCAGTACTTC.

This clone was picked up one time. CDR3 sequence: CASSWAEGFGGELFF. CDR3 DNA sequence: TGTGCCAGCAGCTGGGCGGAGGGGTTTGGCGGGGAGCTGTTTTTT. The J gene is TRBJ2-2, the V gene TRBV7-8; TRBD2 might be the D (6 bases). The V gene lost 4 bases and the J gene lost 7 bases, with 16 bases spanning the gap. CDR3 size: 15 residues. Germline CDR1 is SGHVS and CDR2 is FQNEAQ.

The V gene is TRBV4-1, the J gene TRBJ1-4; 7 bases line up with TRBD1. The CDR3 covers 13 residues. Germline CDR1 is MGHRA and CDR2 is YSYEKL. With 8 bases clipped from V and 6 bases from J, the junction kept 6 bases outside the gene matches. CDR3 bases: TGCGCCAGCCAGGGGGACGTCGATGAAAAACTGTTTTTT. Its translation: CASQGDVDEKLFF.